This TCR beta chain was obtained from a study of shared clonotypes between healthy human individuals. Whole-study context: Donor ages ranged 18 to 49 years: two women, three men.

Study findings and constraints: As a rule, naive subsets had a larger estimated richness than memory subsets. When compared with the clonotypes that were shared by all four sorted-subset donors, the non-shared clonotypes turned out to have lower generation probabilities.

The germline V and J ends were trimmed by 6 bases and 6 bases, with 9 bases remaining between them. Germline CDR1 and CDR2: MNHNS and SASEGT. This CDR3 is built from 12 residues. Deep was the level used in running the assay. Some clones are missing from TCRdb's copy, which holds only in-frame ones; the method was immunoSEQ multiplex PCR. The table shows about a million clones, with roughly 72% occurring only once. On this clone: Antigen unknown.

The TCR sequence derives from a man younger than 35 in good health. The gene calls are TRBV6-1 and TRBJ2-4; D is unresolved. Input material: memory CD4+ T cells sorted from blood. Indicated subset: CD45RA-negative fraction. The CDR3, as DNA: TGTGCCAGCAGAGACCTGGGAAACATTCAGTACTTC. Translation gives CASRDLGNIQYF.